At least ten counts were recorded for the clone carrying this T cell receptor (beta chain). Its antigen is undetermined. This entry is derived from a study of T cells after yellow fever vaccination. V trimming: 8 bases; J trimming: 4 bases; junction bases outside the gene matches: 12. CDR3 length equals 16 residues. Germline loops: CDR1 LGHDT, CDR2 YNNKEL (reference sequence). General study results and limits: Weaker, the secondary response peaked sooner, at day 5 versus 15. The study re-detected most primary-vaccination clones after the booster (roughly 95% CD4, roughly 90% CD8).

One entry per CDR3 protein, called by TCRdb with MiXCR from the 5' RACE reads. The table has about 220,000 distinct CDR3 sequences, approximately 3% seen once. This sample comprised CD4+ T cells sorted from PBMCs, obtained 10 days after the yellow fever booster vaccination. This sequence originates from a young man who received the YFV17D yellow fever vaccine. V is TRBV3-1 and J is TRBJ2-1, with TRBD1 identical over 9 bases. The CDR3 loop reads CASASRRDRVYNEQFF. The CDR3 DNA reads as TGTGCCAGCGCGTCGCGCCGGGACAGGGTATACAATGAGCAGTTCTTC.